The 23 T cell receptor beta chains listed next were all sequenced from one sample in a study of blood T cell repertoires in COVID-19. Libraries were prepared by immunoSEQ multiplex PCR; TCRdb keeps only in-frame clonotypes and omits some of them. The sample includes 59,000 or so clones, about 73% seen only once; the top ten take more than 15%. Sequenced material: peripheral blood. These TCRs come from a woman aged 50 to 65 with active or convalescent COVID-19.

The genes are TRBV3-1 (or the pseudogene TRBV3-2) and TRBJ2-1; 8 bases are a match to TRBD2. CDR3 length: 15 residues. The ends lost 6 bases at V and 2 bases at J; junction bases unmatched: 6. The germline V gene has CDR1 LGHDT and CDR2 YNNKEL (reference sequence). CDR3 region: CASSLLAGAYNEQFF. CDR3 sequence (DNA): TGTGCCAGCAGTCTGCTAGCGGGTGCCTACAATGAGCAGTTCTTC.

The chain recombines TRBV6-6 with TRBJ2-7; unclear D gene. The CDR3 length is 14 residues. Germline V CDR1 and CDR2: MNHNY, SVGAGI (reference sequence). Trimming cost V 2 bases and J 2 bases, with 10 bases left between them. The CDR3: CASSYILLPYEQYF. For the CDR3, the DNA is TGTGCCAGCAGTTACATTCTTCTACCCTACGAGCAGTACTTC.

This chain uses TRBV4-2 with TRBJ2-6, with D perhaps matching TRBD2 (5 bases). The CDR3 has 15 residues. The ends were cut back, 4 bases at V and 5 bases at J, with 12 bases in the middle. Germline lookup yields CDR1 LGHNA and CDR2 YNFKEQ. The CDR3 DNA sequence: TGTGCCAGCAGCCCCGGAGGTTTTAGGGCCAACGTCCTGACTTTC. Translation: CASSPGGFRANVLTF.

This clone has only a few counts. The V call is TRBV5-1, the J call TRBJ2-2, with 8 bases matching TRBD1. The trim removed 3 bases at V and 1 base at J, leaving 2 bases unmatched. The CDR3 is made up of 15 amino acids. Germline CDR1 reads SGHRS; CDR2 reads YFSETQ. CDR3 coding DNA: TGCGCCAGCAGCTCGGACAGGGAGAACACCGGGGAGCTGTTTTTT. Translating gives CASSSDRENTGELFF.

Turning to this clone: This may be a read error, as it is one base from a much larger clone. This chain joins TRBV7-9 and TRBJ2-7; 10 positions agree with TRBD1. In germline, CDR1 is SEHNR, CDR2 FQNEAQ (reference sequence). Trimming at V came to 0 bases and at J to 2 bases, leaving 1 base not matched to a gene. This CDR3 comprises 15 residues. The CDR3 DNA is TGTGCCAGCAGCTTAGCCGGGACAGGGGCCTACGAGCAGTACTTC. Encoded protein: CASSLAGTGAYEQYF.

There are a few counts of this clone. The chain uses TRBV20-1 and TRBJ1-2; D is perhaps TRBD1 (6 bases). Germline loops: CDR1 DFQATT, CDR2 SNEGSKA (reference sequence). Trimming pared 3 bases from V and 4 bases from J, leaving 12 bases between. The CDR3 runs 13 residues. CDR3 in amino acids: CSASKMDSYGYTF. The CDR3 region has the DNA TGCAGTGCTAGTAAAATGGACAGCTATGGCTACACCTTC.

This clone has more than one count but fewer than ten. This chain joins TRBV3-1 (or the pseudogene TRBV3-2) and TRBJ2-5; D is perhaps TRBD2 (5 bases). The CDR3 covers 13 residues. Germline CDR1 LGHDT, CDR2 YNNKEL (reference sequence). The germline V and J ends were trimmed by 2 bases and 6 bases, with 10 bases remaining between them. CDR3 protein: CASSQSSVKTQYF. The DNA of the CDR3 is TGTGCCAGCAGCCAAAGTAGCGTGAAGACCCAGTACTTC.

The chain joins TRBV18 to TRBJ2-3; D unresolved. This CDR3 is built from 12 residues. The V gene's germline CDR1 is KGHSH and CDR2 LQKENI. V shed 5 bases and J shed 4 bases, with 7 bases lying between them. The chain's CDR3 is CASSYGSDTQYF. DNA for the CDR3: TGTGCCAGCTCATACGGGTCAGATACGCAGTATTTT.

The chain links TRBV28 to TRBJ2-7; D is unclear. There are 12 residues in the CDR3. Germline V gives CDR1 MDHEN, CDR2 SYDVKM. V shed 6 bases and J shed 4 bases, with 10 bases lying between them. As DNA, the CDR3 is TGTGCCAGCAGCCGAGACATGTACGAGCAGTACTTC. Protein: CASSRDMYEQYF.

This clone turned up a few times. V and J are TRBV19 and TRBJ2-1; 7 nucleotides match TRBD2. The CDR3 length is 18 residues. The trim removed 4 bases at V and 7 bases at J, leaving 19 bases unmatched. In germline, CDR1 is LNHDA, CDR2 SQIVND (reference sequence). The CDR3 reads CASSKQALRESFGNEQFF. The DNA for the CDR3 is TGTGCCAGTAGTAAACAGGCGTTGCGGGAGTCATTTGGGAATGAGCAGTTCTTC.

This clone was detected many times. J is TRBJ2-1 and V is TRBV24-1; 9 nucleotides match TRBD1. This CDR3 has 15 residues. V shed 9 bases and J 6 bases; nucleotides not matched to a gene: 11. From germline, CDR1 is KGHDR and CDR2 SFDVKD. CDR3 amino acids: CATQGGTGLANEQFF. In nucleotides, the CDR3 is TGTGCCACCCAGGGGGGGACAGGGTTGGCCAATGAGCAGTTCTTC.

The chain has TRBV2 and TRBJ2-1; 8 nucleotides match TRBD2. CDR1 SNHLY and CDR2 FYNNEI come from the germline V gene. CDR3 length: 12 residues. Trimming cost V 6 bases and J 10 bases; bases outside gene matches: 5. CDR3: CASRLAGSEQFF. The CDR3 bases are TGTGCCAGCAGGCTAGCGGGTAGCGAGCAGTTCTTC.

J is TRBJ2-7 and V is TRBV12-3 or TRBV12-4; D not resolved. Trimming removed 3 bases at V and 6 bases at J, with 9 bases between. The CDR3 sequence is 12 residues long. Here the CDR3 reads CASSFEGVEQYF. CDR3 nucleotide sequence: TGTGCCAGCAGTTTCGAAGGAGTCGAGCAGTACTTC.

In this sample, this clone turned up a few times. V usage is TRBV7-6 and J usage is TRBJ2-7; 8 nucleotides match TRBD2. The CDR3 sequence is 16 residues long. With 0 bases clipped from V and 5 bases from J, the junction kept 9 bases outside the gene matches. Per germline, CDR1 SGHVS and CDR2 FNYEAQ. CDR3: CASSLAPPGRADEQYF. The CDR3 nucleotides are TGTGCCAGCAGCTTAGCCCCACCCGGGAGGGCGGACGAGCAGTACTTC. Looking up the rest from reference TRBV7-6 and TRBJ2-7 gives the full variable domain: GAGVSQSPRYKVTKRGQDVALRCDPISGHVSLYWYRQALGQGPEFLTYFNYEAQQDKSGLPNDRFSAERPEGSISTLTIQRTEQRDSAMYRCASSLAPPGRADEQYFGPGTRLTVT.

CDR3 DNA sequence: TGTGCCAGCAGCGCCGGGACTAGCGGGAGGATTAACTACGAGCAGTACTTC. It specifies CASSAGTSGRINYEQYF. The chain combines TRBV13 with TRBJ2-7, with TRBD2 matching over 15 bases. Per germline, CDR1 PRHDT and CDR2 FYEKMQ (reference sequence). V was pared by 5 bases and J by 3 bases, with 8 bases of the junction left unmatched. The CDR3 loop spans 17 amino acids. The full variable domain, in which reference TRBV13 and TRBJ2-7 provide the parts outside the CDR3, is AAGVIQSPRHLIKEKRETATLKCYPIPRHDTVYWYQQGPGQDPQFLISFYEKMQSDKGSIPDRFSAQQFSDYHSELNMSSLELGDSALYFCASSAGTSGRINYEQYFGPGTRLTVT.

CDR3 sequence: CATSRDTGTSGFEQYF. The DNA for the CDR3 is TGTGCCACCAGCAGAGACACCGGGACTAGCGGGTTCGAGCAGTACTTC. This chain connects TRBV15 to TRBJ2-7, with TRBD2 matching over 12 bases. V lost 0 bases, J lost 6 bases, and 6 bases stayed unmatched. CDR1 is LNHNV and CDR2 is YYDKDF in the germline V gene (reference sequence). The CDR3 totals 16 residues.

The table lists this clone with a few counts. The chain combines TRBV9 with TRBJ2-7; a weak D match, TRBD1 (5 bases). CDR1 and CDR2 (germline): SGDLS, YYNGEE. This CDR3 has 12 residues. With 5 bases removed from V and 5 bases from J, the gap between germline ends came to 11 bases. For the CDR3, the DNA is TGTGCCAGCAGGAGCAGGGTCAACGAGCAGTACTTC. This encodes CASRSRVNEQYF. The full variable domain, its missing parts supplied by reference TRBV9 and TRBJ2-7, is DSGVTQTPKHLITATGQRVTLRCSPRSGDLSVYWYQQSLDQGLQFLIQYYNGEERAKGNILERFSAQQFPDLHSELNLSSLELGDSALYFCASRSRVNEQYFGPGTRLTVT.

This clone showed up just a few times. The chain employs TRBV5-6 and TRBJ2-5, with 7 bases aligning to TRBD2. Germline CDR1 reads SGHDT; CDR2 reads YYEEEE. CDR3 length: 14 amino acids. Germline trimming cut 0 bases from V and 4 bases from J; bases unmatched to any gene: 3. CDR3 protein: CASSLVGRGETQYF. CDR3 sequence (DNA): TGTGCCAGCAGCTTGGTTGGGAGGGGAGAGACCCAGTACTTC.

The rearrangement uses TRBV9 and TRBJ2-1; TRBD2 is a possible D gene (5 bases). CDR1 SGDLS and CDR2 YYNGEE come from the germline V gene. The CDR3 is 13 residues long. The V end lost 0 bases, the J end lost 15 bases, and 16 bases lay between the germline ends. As DNA, the CDR3 is TGTGCCAGCAGCGTAGCTGGAGGCCCGTCGCCGTTCTTC. Translation: CASSVAGGPSPFF.

V gene TRBV27 combines with J gene TRBJ2-5; no firm D call. CDR3 length: 16 amino acids. The V end lost 8 bases, the J end lost 4 bases, and 23 bases lay between the germline ends. Germline V gene lookup returns CDR1 MNHEY and CDR2 SMNVEV (reference sequence). This CDR3 is CASASQPISRPETQYF. CDR3 coding DNA: TGTGCCAGCGCCTCACAGCCCATAAGCCGACCAGAGACCCAGTACTTC.

This rearrangement joins TRBV6-5 to TRBJ2-5; TRBD1 matches 9 bases. V was clipped by 6 bases and J by 5 bases; unmatched bases: 4. CDR1 MNHEY and CDR2 SVGAGI come from the germline V gene. The CDR3 has 13 amino acids. The chain's CDR3 is CASSDRGYETQYF. The CDR3 DNA is TGTGCCAGCAGCGACAGGGGGTACGAGACCCAGTACTTC.

The chain links TRBV3-1 (or the pseudogene TRBV3-2) to TRBJ2-3, with 7 bases identical to TRBD2. The V gene's germline CDR1 is LGHDT and CDR2 YNNKEL (reference sequence). Trimming removed 1 base from V and 1 base from J; junction bases left unmatched: 5. The length of the CDR3 is 16 residues. The CDR3 loop reads CASSQGGGEGTDTQYF. The DNA for the CDR3 is TGTGCCAGCAGCCAAGGGGGGGGAGAGGGCACAGATACGCAGTATTTT.

Written as DNA, the CDR3 is TGCAGCGTTTCAACCCCGGGGGGGAACACTGAAGCTTTCTTT. Translated: CSVSTPGGNTEAFF. This chain joins TRBV29-1 and TRBJ1-1, with D perhaps TRBD1 (5 bases). Looked up from germline, CDR1 is SQVTM and CDR2 is ANQGSEA. V dropped 5 bases and J dropped 1 base, with 14 bases sitting between them. The CDR3 sequence is 14 residues long. Filled out from reference TRBV29-1 and TRBJ1-1, the complete variable domain reads SAVISQKPSRDICQRGTSLTIQCQVDSQVTMMFWYRQQPGQSLTLIATANQGSEATYESGFVIDKFPISRPNLTFSTLTVSNMSPEDSSIYLCSVSTPGGNTEAFFGQGTRLTVV.